Listed below are T cell receptor beta chains from one sample, sequenced in a study of T-cell memory formation after mild COVID-19. Each CDR3 protein is one row after TCRdb ran MiXCR on the 5' RACE reads. The profile covers hundreds of thousands of distinct CDR3 sequences, with roughly 20% appearing a single time and about 12% taken by the ten largest. Sequencing used PBMCs or a T cell subset sorted from them (not recorded which). The origin of the receptors is an adult woman who had mild COVID-19 (a few samples of this study predate the infection). Cell type and time point are not known. CDR3s include the opening cysteine and the closing phenylalanine or tryptophan. The order of the fields is clone size, D gene, J gene, V gene, CDR3 length, CDR3 protein, CDR3 DNA. D genes are given only for firm matches. Expanded clones are given a class, and other clones once, few, many or no size at all.

few,-,TRBJ2-3,TRBV19,16,CASSIGARGVTDTQYF,TGTGCCAGTAGTATCGGTGCACGAGGGGTCACAGATACGCAGTATTTT
-,-,TRBJ2-7,TRBV18,14,CASSPPASGYEQYF,TGTGCCAGCTCACCTCCAGCGAGCGGATACGAGCAGTACTTC
-,TRBD2,TRBJ2-1,TRBV6-5,19,CASSYRERTRGSIYNEQFF,TGTGCCAGCAGTTACCGAGAGAGGACTAGAGGCAGCATATACAATGAGCAGTTCTTC
-,-,TRBJ1-2,TRBV15,12,CATSRDDSGYTF,TGTGCCACCAGCAGAGATGATAGCGGCTACACCTTC
-,-,TRBJ2-5,TRBV5-5,15,CASSNETGRGETQYF,TGTGCCAGCAGCAACGAAACCGGGAGAGGAGAGACCCAGTACTTC
many,-,TRBJ2-1,TRBV7-9,12,CASSLPPSGQFF,TGTGCCAGCAGCTTACCCCCAAGTGGGCAGTTCTTC
many,-,TRBJ2-5,TRBV7-9,11,CASSNEETQYF,TGTGCCAGCAGCAACGAAGAGACCCAGTACTTC
-,-,TRBJ2-2,TRBV20-1,15,CSASVAGTNTGELFF,TGCAGTGCTAGTGTGGCGGGGACGAACACCGGGGAGCTGTTTTTT
few,TRBD1,TRBJ2-4,TRBV4-2,16,CASSQEGQGVKNIQYF,TGTGCCAGCAGCCAAGAAGGACAGGGGGTCAAAAACATTCAGTACTTC
-,-,TRBJ2-2,TRBV5-4,16,CASSFSLALNTGELFF,TGTGCCAGCAGCTTTAGTCTGGCTTTGAACACCGGGGAGCTGTTTTTT